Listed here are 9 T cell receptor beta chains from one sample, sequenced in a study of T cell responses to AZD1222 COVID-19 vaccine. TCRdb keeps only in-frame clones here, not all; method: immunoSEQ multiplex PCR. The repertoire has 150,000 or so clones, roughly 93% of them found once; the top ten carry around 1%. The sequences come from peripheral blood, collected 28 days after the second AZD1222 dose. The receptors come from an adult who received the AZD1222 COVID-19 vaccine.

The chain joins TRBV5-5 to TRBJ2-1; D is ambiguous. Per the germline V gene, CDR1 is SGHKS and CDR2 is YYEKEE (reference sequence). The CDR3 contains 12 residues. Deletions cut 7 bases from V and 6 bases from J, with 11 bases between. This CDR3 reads CASRITPNEQFF. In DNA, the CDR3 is TGTGCCAGCCGTATTACTCCCAATGAGCAGTTCTTC.

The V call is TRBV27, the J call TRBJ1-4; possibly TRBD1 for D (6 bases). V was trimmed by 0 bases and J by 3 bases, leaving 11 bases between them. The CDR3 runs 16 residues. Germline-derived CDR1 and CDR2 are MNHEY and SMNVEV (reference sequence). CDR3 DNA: TGTGCCAGCAGTTTATCCTCAGGGGTCTCTAATGAAAAACTGTTTTTT. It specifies CASSLSSGVSNEKLFF.

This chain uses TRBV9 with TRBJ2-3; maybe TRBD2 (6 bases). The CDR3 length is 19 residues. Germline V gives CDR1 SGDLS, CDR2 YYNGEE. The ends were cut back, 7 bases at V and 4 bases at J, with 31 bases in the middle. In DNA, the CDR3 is TGTGCCAGCCCGCCTATACGGGACTCGCCTCCGAAATACCCAGATACGCAGTATTTT. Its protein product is CASPPIRDSPPKYPDTQYF.

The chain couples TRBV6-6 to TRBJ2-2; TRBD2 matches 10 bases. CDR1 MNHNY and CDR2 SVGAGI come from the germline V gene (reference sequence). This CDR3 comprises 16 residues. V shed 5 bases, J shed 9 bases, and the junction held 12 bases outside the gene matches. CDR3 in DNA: TGTGCCAGCAGTCCCATAGATAGCGGGAGGTCATGGGAGCTGTTTTTT. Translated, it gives CASSPIDSGRSWELFF.

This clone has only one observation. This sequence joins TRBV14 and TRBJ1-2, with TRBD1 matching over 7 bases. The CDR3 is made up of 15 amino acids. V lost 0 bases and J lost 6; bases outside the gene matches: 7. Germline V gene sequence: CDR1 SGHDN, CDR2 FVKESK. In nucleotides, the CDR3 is TGTGCCAGCAGCCAAGATTTTCTCGGGACAGATGGCTACACCTTC. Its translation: CASSQDFLGTDGYTF.

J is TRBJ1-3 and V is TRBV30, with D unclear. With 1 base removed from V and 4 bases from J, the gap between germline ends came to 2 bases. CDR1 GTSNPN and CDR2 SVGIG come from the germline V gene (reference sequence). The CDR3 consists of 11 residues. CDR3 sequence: CAWSGGNTIYF. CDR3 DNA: TGTGCCTGGAGTGGCGGAAACACCATATATTTT.

CDR3 bases: TGCGCCAGCAGCCGCGAGGACTTTAATGAAAAACTGTTTTTT. It specifies CASSREDFNEKLFF. The V call is TRBV4-1, the J call TRBJ1-4; D call uncertain. The ends were cut back, 4 bases at V and 4 bases at J, with 10 bases in the middle. Germline CDR1 reads MGHRA; CDR2 reads YSYEKL. The CDR3 runs to 14 residues.

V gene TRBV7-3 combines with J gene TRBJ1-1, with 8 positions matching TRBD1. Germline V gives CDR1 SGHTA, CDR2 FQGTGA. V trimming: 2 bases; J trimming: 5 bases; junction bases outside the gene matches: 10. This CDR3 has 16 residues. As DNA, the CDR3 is TGTGCCAGCAGCTTATCGGCAGGGGGCGAGAGGACTGAAGCTTTCTTT. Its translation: CASSLSAGGERTEAFF.

The CDR3 DNA sequence: TGTGCCAGCAGTTTCTCGAAACGGGGTGGTATGTACAATGAGCAGTTCTTC. It yields the protein CASSFSKRGGMYNEQFF. The chain carries TRBV27 and TRBJ2-1; D may be TRBD2 (5 bases). With 3 bases removed from V and 4 bases from J, the gap between germline ends came to 19 bases. CDR3 length: 17 amino acids. The germline CDR1 and CDR2 sequences are MNHEY and SMNVEV (reference sequence).